The clone carrying this TCR beta chain has ten or more counts. Indicated time point: pre-sensitization, week 0. The treatment denotes: therapeutic diphenylcyclopropenone sensitization with weekly scalp DPC. The ends were cut back, 0 bases at V and 4 bases at J, with 12 bases in the middle. The CDR3 totals 15 residues. CDR1 KGHSH and CDR2 LQKENI come from the germline V gene. This sample was taken from a study of human T cells and chemical hapten exposure. TCRdb ran MiXCR on the RACE reads and lists one entry per CDR3 protein. The sample lists approximately 90,000 distinct CDR3 sequences, about 9% occurring once.

The source was whole blood, collected in connection with sensitization to the hapten diphenylcyclopropenone (DPC). The clonotype was recovered from a man in his forties with alopecia areata. Some clones in this sample may be carry-over from other donors' samples. V usage is TRBV18 and J usage is TRBJ1-1; possible D gene TRBD1, 6 bases. CDR3 bases: TGTGCCAGCTCACCACCCTCGACAGGTACCACTGAAGCTTTCTTT. It codes for CASSPPSTGTTEAFF.